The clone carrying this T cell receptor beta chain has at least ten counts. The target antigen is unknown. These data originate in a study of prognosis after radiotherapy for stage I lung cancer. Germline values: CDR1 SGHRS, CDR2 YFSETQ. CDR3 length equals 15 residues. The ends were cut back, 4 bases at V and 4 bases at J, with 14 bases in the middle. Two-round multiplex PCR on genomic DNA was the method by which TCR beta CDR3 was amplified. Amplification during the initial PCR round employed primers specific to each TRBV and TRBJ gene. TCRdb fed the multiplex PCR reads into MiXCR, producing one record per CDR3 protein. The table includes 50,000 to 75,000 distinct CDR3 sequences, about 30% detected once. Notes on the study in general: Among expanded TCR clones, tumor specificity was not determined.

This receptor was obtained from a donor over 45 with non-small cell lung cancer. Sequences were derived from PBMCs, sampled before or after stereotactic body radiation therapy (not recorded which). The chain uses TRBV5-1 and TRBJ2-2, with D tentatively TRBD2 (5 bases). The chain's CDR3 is CASSTGLAGTGELFF. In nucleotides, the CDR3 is TGCGCCAGCAGCACCGGACTGGCGGGCACCGGGGAGCTGTTTTTT.